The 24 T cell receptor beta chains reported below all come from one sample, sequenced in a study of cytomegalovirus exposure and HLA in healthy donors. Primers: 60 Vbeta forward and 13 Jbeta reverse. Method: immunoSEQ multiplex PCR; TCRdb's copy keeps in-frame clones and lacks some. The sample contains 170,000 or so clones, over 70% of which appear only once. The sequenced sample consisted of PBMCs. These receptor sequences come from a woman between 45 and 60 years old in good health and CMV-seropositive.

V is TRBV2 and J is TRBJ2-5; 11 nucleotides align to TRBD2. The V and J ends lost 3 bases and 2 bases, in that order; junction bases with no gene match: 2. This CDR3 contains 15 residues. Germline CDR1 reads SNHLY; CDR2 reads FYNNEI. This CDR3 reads CASSEGLAAQETQYF. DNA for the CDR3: TGTGCCAGCAGTGAGGGACTAGCGGCTCAAGAGACCCAGTACTTC.

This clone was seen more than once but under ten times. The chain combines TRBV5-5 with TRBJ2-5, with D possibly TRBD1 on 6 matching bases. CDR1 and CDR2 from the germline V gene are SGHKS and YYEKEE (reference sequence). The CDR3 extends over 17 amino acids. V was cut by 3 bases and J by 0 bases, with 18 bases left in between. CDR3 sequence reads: CASSSILGQRHQETQYF. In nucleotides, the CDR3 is TGTGCCAGCAGCTCAATCCTCGGACAGAGGCACCAAGAGACCCAGTACTTC.

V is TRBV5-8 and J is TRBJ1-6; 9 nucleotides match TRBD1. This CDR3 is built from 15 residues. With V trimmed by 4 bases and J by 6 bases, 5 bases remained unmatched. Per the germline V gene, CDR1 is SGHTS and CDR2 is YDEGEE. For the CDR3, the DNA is TGTGCCAGCAGCCCCTGGACAGGGGCTAATTCACCCCTCCACTTT. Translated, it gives CASSPWTGANSPLHF. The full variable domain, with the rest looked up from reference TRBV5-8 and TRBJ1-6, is EAGVTQSPTHLIKTRGQQATLRCSPISGHTSVYWYQQALGLGLQFLLWYDEGEERNRGNFPPRFSGRQFPNYSSELNVNALELEDSALYLCASSPWTGANSPLHFGNGTRLTVT.

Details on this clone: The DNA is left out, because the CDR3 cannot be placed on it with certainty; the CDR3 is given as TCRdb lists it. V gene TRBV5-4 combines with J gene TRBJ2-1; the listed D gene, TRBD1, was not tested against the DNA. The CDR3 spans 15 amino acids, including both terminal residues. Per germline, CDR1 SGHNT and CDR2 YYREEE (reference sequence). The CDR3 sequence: CASSFGTGAYNEQFF.

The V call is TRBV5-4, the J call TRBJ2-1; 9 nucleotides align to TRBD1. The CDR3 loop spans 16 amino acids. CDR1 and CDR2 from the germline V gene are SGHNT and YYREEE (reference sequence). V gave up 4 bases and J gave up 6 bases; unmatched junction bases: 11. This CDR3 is CASSPRGQGGFNEQFF. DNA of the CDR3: TGTGCCAGCAGCCCTCGGGGACAGGGTGGTTTCAATGAGCAGTTCTTC.

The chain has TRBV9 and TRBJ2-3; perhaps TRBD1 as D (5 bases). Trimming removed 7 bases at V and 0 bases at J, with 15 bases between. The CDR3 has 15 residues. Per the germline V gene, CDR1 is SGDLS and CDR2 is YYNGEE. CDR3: CASGTLGASTDTQYF. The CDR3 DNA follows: TGTGCCAGCGGTACATTAGGGGCGAGCACAGATACGCAGTATTTT.

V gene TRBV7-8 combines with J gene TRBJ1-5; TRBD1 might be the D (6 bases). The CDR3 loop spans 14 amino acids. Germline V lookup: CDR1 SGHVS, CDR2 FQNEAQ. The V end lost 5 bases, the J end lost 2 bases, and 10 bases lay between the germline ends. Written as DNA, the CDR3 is TGTGCCAGCAGCAGGACAGTCGGCAATCAGCCCCAGCATTTT. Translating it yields CASSRTVGNQPQHF.

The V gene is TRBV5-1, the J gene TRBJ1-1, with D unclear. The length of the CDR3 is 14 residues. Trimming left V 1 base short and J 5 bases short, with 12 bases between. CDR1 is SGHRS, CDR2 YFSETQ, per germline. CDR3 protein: CASSLPGTRTEAFF. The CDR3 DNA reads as TGCGCCAGCAGCTTGCCGGGTACGAGGACTGAAGCTTTCTTT. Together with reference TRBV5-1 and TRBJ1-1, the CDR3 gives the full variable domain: KAGVTQTPRYLIKTRGQQVTLSCSPISGHRSVSWYQQTPGQGLQFLFEYFSETQRNKGNFPGRFSGRQFSNSRSEMNVSTLELGDSALYLCASSLPGTRTEAFFGQGTRLTVV.

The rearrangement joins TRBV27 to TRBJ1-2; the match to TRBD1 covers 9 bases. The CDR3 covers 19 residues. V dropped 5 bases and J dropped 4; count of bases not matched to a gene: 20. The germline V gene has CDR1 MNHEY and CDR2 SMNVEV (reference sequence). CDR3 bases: TGTGCCAGCAGTCTCCCCTTCCGGGACAGGGCCGTTTACGCCTATGGCTACACCTTC. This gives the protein CASSLPFRDRAVYAYGYTF.

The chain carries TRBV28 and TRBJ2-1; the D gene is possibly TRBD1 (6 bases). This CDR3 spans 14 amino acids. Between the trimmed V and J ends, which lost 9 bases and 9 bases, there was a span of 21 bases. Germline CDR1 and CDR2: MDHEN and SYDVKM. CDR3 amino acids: CASGTSGTTSEQFF. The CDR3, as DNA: TGTGCCAGTGGGACCTCCGGGACAACAAGTGAGCAGTTCTTC.

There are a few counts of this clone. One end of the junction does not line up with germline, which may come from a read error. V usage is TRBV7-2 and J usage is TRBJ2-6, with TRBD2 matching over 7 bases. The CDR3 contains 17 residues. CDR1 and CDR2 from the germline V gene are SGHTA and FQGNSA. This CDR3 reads CASSLQTSYSGANGLTF. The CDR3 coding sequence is TGTGCCAGCAGCTTACAGACTAGCTACTCTGGGGCCAACGGCCTGACTTTC.

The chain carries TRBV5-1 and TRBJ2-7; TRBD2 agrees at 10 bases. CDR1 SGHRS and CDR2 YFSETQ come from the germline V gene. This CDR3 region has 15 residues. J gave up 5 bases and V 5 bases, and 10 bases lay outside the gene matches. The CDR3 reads CASSLASGSLNEQYF. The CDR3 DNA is TGCGCCAGCAGTCTGGCTAGCGGGAGTCTGAACGAGCAGTACTTC.

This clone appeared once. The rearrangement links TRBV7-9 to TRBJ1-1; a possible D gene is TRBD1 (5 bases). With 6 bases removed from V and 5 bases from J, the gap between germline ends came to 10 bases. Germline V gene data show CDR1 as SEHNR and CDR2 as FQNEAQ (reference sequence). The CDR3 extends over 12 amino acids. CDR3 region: CASRAGRTEAFF. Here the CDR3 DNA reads TGTGCCAGCAGGGCAGGGAGGACTGAAGCTTTCTTT. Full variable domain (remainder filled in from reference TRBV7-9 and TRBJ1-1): DTGVSQNPRHKITKRGQNVTFRCDPISEHNRLYWYRQTLGQGPEFLTYFQNEAQLEKSRLLSDRFSAERPKGSFSTLEIQRTEQGDSAMYLCASRAGRTEAFFGQGTRLTVV.

In DNA form, the CDR3 reads TGTGCTAGTGGTTTGTCAGGTCCCGGATATAGCAATCAGCCCCAGCATTTT. It specifies CASGLSGPGYSNQPQHF. The chain couples TRBV12-5 to TRBJ1-5, with unresolved D. The CDR3 totals 17 residues. From germline, CDR1 is LGHNT and CDR2 FRNRAP. V gave up 2 bases and J gave up 0 bases, with 14 bases separating them.

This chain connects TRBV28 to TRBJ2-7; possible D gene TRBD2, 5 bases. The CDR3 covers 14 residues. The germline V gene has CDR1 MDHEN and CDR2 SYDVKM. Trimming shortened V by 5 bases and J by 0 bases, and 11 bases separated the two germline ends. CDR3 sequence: CASSRDPSSYEQYF. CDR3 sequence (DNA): TGTGCCAGCAGTCGGGATCCCAGCTCCTACGAGCAGTACTTC.

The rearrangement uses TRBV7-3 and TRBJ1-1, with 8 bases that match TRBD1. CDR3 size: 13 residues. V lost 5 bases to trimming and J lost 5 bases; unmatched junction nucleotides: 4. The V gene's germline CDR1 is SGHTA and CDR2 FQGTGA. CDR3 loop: CASSPTGGTEAFF. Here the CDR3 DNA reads TGTGCCAGCAGCCCTACAGGGGGGACTGAAGCTTTCTTT.

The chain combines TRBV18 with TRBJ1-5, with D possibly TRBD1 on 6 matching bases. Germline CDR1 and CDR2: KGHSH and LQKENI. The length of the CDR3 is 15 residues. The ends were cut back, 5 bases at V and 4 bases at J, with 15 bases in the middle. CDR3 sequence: CASSVEPGQNQPQHF. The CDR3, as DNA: TGTGCCAGCTCAGTGGAACCGGGACAAAATCAGCCCCAGCATTTT. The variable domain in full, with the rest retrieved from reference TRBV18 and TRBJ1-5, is NAGVMQNPRHLVRRRGQEARLRCSPMKGHSHVYWYRQLPEEGLKFMVYLQKENIIDESGMPKERFSAEFPKEGPSILRIQQVVRGDSAAYFCASSVEPGQNQPQHFGDGTRLSIL.

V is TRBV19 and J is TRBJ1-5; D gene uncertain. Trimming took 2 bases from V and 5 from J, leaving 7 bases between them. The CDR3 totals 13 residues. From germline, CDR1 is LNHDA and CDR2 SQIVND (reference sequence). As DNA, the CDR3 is TGTGCCAGTAGTATACGGAGGGATCAGCCCCAGCATTTT. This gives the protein CASSIRRDQPQHF.

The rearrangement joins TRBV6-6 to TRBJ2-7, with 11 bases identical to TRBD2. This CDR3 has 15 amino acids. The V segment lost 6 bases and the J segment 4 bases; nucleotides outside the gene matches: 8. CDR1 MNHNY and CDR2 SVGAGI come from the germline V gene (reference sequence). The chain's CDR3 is CASSGRGLAAYEQYF. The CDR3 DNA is TGTGCCAGCAGCGGGCGGGGACTAGCGGCGTACGAGCAGTACTTC.

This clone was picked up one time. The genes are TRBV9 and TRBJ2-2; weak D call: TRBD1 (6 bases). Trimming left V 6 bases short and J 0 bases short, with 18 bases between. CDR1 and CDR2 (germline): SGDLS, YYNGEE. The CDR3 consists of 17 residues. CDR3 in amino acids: CASMGSPGEANTGELFF. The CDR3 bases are TGTGCCAGCATGGGGAGTCCAGGGGAAGCGAACACCGGGGAGCTGTTTTTT.

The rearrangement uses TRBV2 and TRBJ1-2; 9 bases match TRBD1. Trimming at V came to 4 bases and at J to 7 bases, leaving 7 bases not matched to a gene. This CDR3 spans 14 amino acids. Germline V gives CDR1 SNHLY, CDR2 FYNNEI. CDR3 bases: TGTGCCAGCAGTGGGGGACAGGGAATCCCTGGCTACACCTTC. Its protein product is CASSGGQGIPGYTF.

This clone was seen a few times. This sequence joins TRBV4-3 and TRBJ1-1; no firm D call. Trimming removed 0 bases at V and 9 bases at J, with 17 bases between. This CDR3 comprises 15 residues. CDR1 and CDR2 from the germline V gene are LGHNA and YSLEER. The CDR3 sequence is CASSQDRAGGVKAFF. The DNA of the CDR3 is TGCGCCAGCAGCCAAGATCGGGCCGGCGGGGTAAAAGCTTTCTTT.

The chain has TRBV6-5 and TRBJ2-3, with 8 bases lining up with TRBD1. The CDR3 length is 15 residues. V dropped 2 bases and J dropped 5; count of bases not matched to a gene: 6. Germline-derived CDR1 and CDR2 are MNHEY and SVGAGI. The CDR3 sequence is CASSYQGAYRDTQYF. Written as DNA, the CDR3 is TGTGCCAGCAGTTACCAGGGGGCGTACAGAGATACGCAGTATTTT.

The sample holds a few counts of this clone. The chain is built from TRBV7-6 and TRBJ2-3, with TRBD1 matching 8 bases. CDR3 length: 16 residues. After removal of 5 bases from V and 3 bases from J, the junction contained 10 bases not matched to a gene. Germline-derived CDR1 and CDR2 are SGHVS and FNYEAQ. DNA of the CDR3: TGTGCCAGCAGCGCACGCTTAACAGGGGGTACAGATACGCAGTATTTT. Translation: CASSARLTGGTDTQYF. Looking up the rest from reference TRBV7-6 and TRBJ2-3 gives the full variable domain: GAGVSQSPRYKVTKRGQDVALRCDPISGHVSLYWYRQALGQGPEFLTYFNYEAQQDKSGLPNDRFSAERPEGSISTLTIQRTEQRDSAMYRCASSARLTGGTDTQYFGPGTRLTVL.